Each of the 30 T cell receptor beta chains below was sequenced from the same sample in a study of early T cells in non-severe SARS-CoV-2 infection. TCRdb itself ran the 5' RACE reads through MiXCR, one entry per CDR3 protein. The sample has 50,000 to 65,000 distinct CDR3 sequences, approximately 13% seen once. Sequencing used whole blood. These receptors all stem from an adult who was a healthcare worker with PCR-confirmed SARS-CoV-2 infection or an uninfected control (not recorded which).

The chain joins TRBV12-3 or TRBV12-4 to TRBJ2-5; perhaps TRBD1 as D (5 bases). The CDR3 is made up of 14 amino acids. The V end was cut by 5 bases, the J end by 5 bases, with 15 bases between. DNA for the CDR3: TGTGCCAGCAGTCGAGCTAGGGGCGTGGAGACCCAGTACTTC. Amino acid sequence: CASSRARGVETQYF.

This clonotype was seen repeatedly, ten times or more. The genes are TRBV18 and TRBJ2-1, with 7 bases fitting TRBD2. The CDR3 has 15 amino acids. The V gene end was trimmed by 3 bases and the J gene end by 3 bases; junction bases not matched to a gene: 5. The germline gives CDR1 KGHSH, CDR2 LQKENI. This CDR3 reads CASSPLRGGYNEQFF. The DNA of the CDR3 is TGTGCCAGCTCACCCCTCCGCGGGGGCTACAATGAGCAGTTCTTC.

This clonotype showed up many times. V usage is TRBV5-1 and J usage is TRBJ2-5; 12 bases are shared with TRBD2. The germline CDR1 and CDR2 sequences are SGHRS and YFSETQ. The CDR3 totals 17 residues. Trimming took 4 bases from V and 5 from J; bases not matched to a gene: 12. The CDR3 bases are TGCGCCAGCAGCCAACGCCAGCTAGCGGGGGGGCCGGAGACCCAGTACTTC. As protein: CASSQRQLAGGPETQYF.

This rearrangement joins TRBV13 to TRBJ2-3; 9 nucleotides agree with TRBD1. This CDR3 has 15 residues. Germline values: CDR1 PRHDT, CDR2 FYEKMQ (reference sequence). The trim removed 7 bases at V and 2 bases at J, leaving 7 bases unmatched. The DNA for the CDR3 is TGTGCCAGCAACCCGGGACAGGGCTACACAGATACGCAGTATTTT. It yields the protein CASNPGQGYTDTQYF.

This clonotype came up a few times. The J gene is TRBJ1-4, the V gene TRBV12-3 or TRBV12-4; perhaps TRBD1 as D (6 bases). Trimming shortened V by 3 bases and J by 4 bases, and 15 bases separated the two germline ends. This CDR3 is 16 amino acids long. The CDR3 coding sequence is TGTGCCAGCAGTTTGCTCGGGGGGCGCATTAATGAAAAACTGTTTTTT. Its protein product is CASSLLGGRINEKLFF.

This chain connects TRBV9 to TRBJ1-6; D is uncertain. The V end lost 5 bases, the J end lost 3 bases, and 9 bases lay between the germline ends. Per the germline V gene, CDR1 is SGDLS and CDR2 is YYNGEE. The CDR3 contains 14 residues. The CDR3 DNA reads TGTGCCAGCAGTCTTGGCAGCTATAATTCACCCCTCCACTTT. The encoded protein is CASSLGSYNSPLHF.

V is TRBV27 and J is TRBJ2-5; D possibly matches TRBD1 or TRBD2 (5 bases each). Germline CDR1 MNHEY, CDR2 SMNVEV (reference sequence). Trimming removed 6 bases from V and 5 bases from J, with 13 bases in between. CDR3 length equals 13 residues. CDR3 nucleotides: TGTGCCAGCAGAAAGCCCGAGGGGGAGACCCAGTACTTC. It specifies CASRKPEGETQYF.

The chain joins TRBV7-9 to TRBJ1-1; TRBD1 aligns across 7 bases. This CDR3 spans 14 amino acids. Germline CDR1 reads SEHNR; CDR2 reads FQNEAQ (reference sequence). Unmatched junction bases numbered 9, after V lost 5 bases and J lost 6 bases. The CDR3 loop reads CASSHPGQTSEAFF. The CDR3 DNA reads TGTGCCAGCAGCCATCCGGGACAGACTTCTGAAGCTTTCTTT. The full variable domain, its missing parts supplied by reference TRBV7-9 and TRBJ1-1, is DTGVSQNPRHKITKRGQNVTFRCDPISEHNRLYWYRQTLGQGPEFLTYFQNEAQLEKSRLLSDRFSAERPKGSFSTLEIQRTEQGDSAMYLCASSHPGQTSEAFFGQGTRLTVV.

V is TRBV29-1 and J is TRBJ1-1; a possible D gene is TRBD1 (5 bases). Germline V gene data show CDR1 as SQVTM and CDR2 as ANQGSEA. V was trimmed by 5 bases and J by 3 bases, leaving 13 bases between them. The length of the CDR3 is 13 residues. CDR3 loop: CSVHEGRYTEAFF. The CDR3 DNA reads TGCAGCGTTCATGAGGGGCGGTACACTGAAGCTTTCTTT.

To note about this clonotype: This may be a read error, as it is one base from a much larger clone. The chain has TRBV6-2 or TRBV6-3 and TRBJ2-6; D is uncertain. Trimming left V 4 bases short and J 0 bases short, with 4 bases between. The germline CDR1 and CDR2 sequences are MNHEY and SVGEGT. CDR3 size: 14 residues. The CDR3 DNA reads TGTGCCAGCAGTTGGGGCTCTGGGGCCAACGTCCTGACTTTC. Translation gives CASSWGSGANVLTF.

This clonotype was picked up many times. This chain uses TRBV19 with TRBJ2-1; a possible D gene is TRBD2 (6 bases). The CDR3 loop spans 12 amino acids. Germline values: CDR1 LNHDA, CDR2 SQIVND (reference sequence). The germline V and J ends were trimmed by 4 bases and 9 bases, with 10 bases remaining between them. CDR3 bases: TGTGCCAGTAGTAATTGGCGGGGTGAGCAGTTCTTC. It translates to CASSNWRGEQFF.

This clonotype was counted only a few times. The chain is built from TRBV6-1 and TRBJ2-5; 7 bases fit TRBD2. In germline, CDR1 is MNHNS, CDR2 SASEGT. The CDR3 extends over 13 amino acids. Losses at the gene ends were 5 bases for V and 4 bases for J; bases not matched to a gene: 4. The CDR3 reads CASSPIAGETQYF. In nucleotides, the CDR3 is TGTGCCAGCAGTCCCATAGCGGGAGAGACCCAGTACTTC.

This chain links TRBV11-2 with TRBJ2-7; TRBD2 aligns across 10 bases. The germline V gene has CDR1 SGHAT and CDR2 FQNNGV. This CDR3 spans 18 amino acids. V was clipped by 5 bases and J by 0 bases; unmatched bases: 13. CDR3 sequence reads: CASSKQALAGALSYEQYF. CDR3 coding DNA: TGTGCCAGCAGCAAACAGGCGCTAGCGGGGGCTCTCTCCTACGAGCAGTACTTC.

The J gene is TRBJ1-1, the V gene TRBV7-2; 7 nucleotides align to TRBD1. The CDR3 has 14 amino acids. The germline CDR1 and CDR2 sequences are SGHTA and FQGNSA. V shed 7 bases, J shed 5 bases, and the junction held 10 bases outside the gene matches. The CDR3 DNA reads as TGTGCCAGCACCTCACACAGGGGCCGGACTGAAGCTTTCTTT. Translation: CASTSHRGRTEAFF.

This clonotype was detected many times. Here the CDR3 reads CATSSGPSSPLHF. The CDR3 DNA follows: TGTGCCACCAGCAGCGGACCGTCATCACCCCTCCACTTT. The chain combines TRBV15 with TRBJ1-6; the D is unclear. There are 13 residues in the CDR3. The germline V gene has CDR1 LNHNV and CDR2 YYDKDF (reference sequence). Trimming removed 3 bases from V and 10 bases from J, with 10 bases in between.

The chain has TRBV29-1 and TRBJ2-3; D is uncertain. Trimming left V 0 bases short and J 0 bases short, with 13 bases between. Germline V lookup: CDR1 SQVTM, CDR2 ANQGSEA. The CDR3 covers 16 residues. CDR3 in DNA: TGCAGCGTTGAAGATCCAGAGGCGCCTAGCACAGATACGCAGTATTTT. Translated, it gives CSVEDPEAPSTDTQYF.

V is TRBV7-2 and J is TRBJ2-7, with D unresolved. The CDR3 has 13 residues. Germline CDR1 reads SGHTA; CDR2 reads FQGNSA. V lost 3 bases to trimming and J lost 2 bases, with 8 bases between them. CDR3 nucleotides: TGTGCCAGCAGCTTCTTCCAAGCCTACGAGCAGTACTTC. This encodes CASSFFQAYEQYF. Full variable domain (rest looked up from reference TRBV7-2 and TRBJ2-7): GAGVSQSPSNKVTEKGKDVELRCDPISGHTALYWYRQSLGQGLEFLIYFQGNSAPDKSGLPSDRFSAERTGGSVSTLTIQRTQQEDSAVYLCASSFFQAYEQYFGPGTRLTVT.

This chain links TRBV20-1 with TRBJ1-3; D not resolved. Trimming cost V 3 bases and J 1 base, with 10 bases left between them. CDR1 is DFQATT and CDR2 is SNEGSKA in the germline V gene (reference sequence). This CDR3 spans 14 amino acids. The CDR3 DNA sequence: TGCAGTGCTAGTGAGAATTTTTCTGGAAACACCATATATTTT. It encodes CSASENFSGNTIYF.

In this sample, this clonotype turned up many times. V usage is TRBV11-2 and J usage is TRBJ2-2, with no clear D. The CDR3 runs to 16 residues. Trimming shortened V by 0 bases and J by 0 bases, and 8 bases separated the two germline ends. CDR1 and CDR2 from the germline V gene are SGHAT and FQNNGV. CDR3 bases: TGTGCCAGCAGCTTAGATCCAGACCCGAACACCGGGGAGCTGTTTTTT. Encoded protein: CASSLDPDPNTGELFF.

The chain is built from TRBV29-1 and TRBJ2-3; 8 bases match TRBD2. CDR3 length: 17 residues. Germline V gene data show CDR1 as SQVTM and CDR2 as ANQGSEA. V dropped 4 bases and J dropped 6; count of bases not matched to a gene: 18. This CDR3 reads CSVVRVASGPKGDTQYF. The CDR3 DNA reads TGCAGCGTTGTACGGGTTGCTAGCGGGCCGAAGGGGGATACGCAGTATTTT.

In this sample, this clonotype turned up a few times. The chain uses TRBV7-9 and TRBJ1-4; a weak D match, TRBD1 (5 bases). This CDR3 contains 15 residues. V was cut by 5 bases and J by 6 bases, with 16 bases left in between. Per the germline V gene, CDR1 is SEHNR and CDR2 is FQNEAQ (reference sequence). The CDR3 protein is CASSPSTVLYEKLFF. The CDR3, as DNA: TGTGCCAGCAGCCCTTCGACAGTCCTTTATGAAAAACTGTTTTTT.

This clonotype was found a few times. The genes are TRBV7-9 and TRBJ2-1; a weak D match, TRBD1 (6 bases). Germline assignment: CDR1 SEHNR and CDR2 FQNEAQ (reference sequence). Trimming removed 4 bases at V and 0 bases at J, with 10 bases between. The CDR3 is 15 amino acids. The CDR3 region has the DNA TGTGCCAGCAGCTCGGACAGCAGCTCCTACAATGAGCAGTTCTTC. Translated: CASSSDSSSYNEQFF. Supplemented by reference TRBV7-9 and TRBJ2-1, the full variable domain reads DTGVSQNPRHKITKRGQNVTFRCDPISEHNRLYWYRQTLGQGPEFLTYFQNEAQLEKSRLLSDRFSAERPKGSFSTLEIQRTEQGDSAMYLCASSSDSSSYNEQFFGPGTRLTVL.

This clonotype was counted ten times or more. This rearrangement joins TRBV19 to TRBJ2-2; D is undetermined. CDR3 length: 15 residues. Germline loops: CDR1 LNHDA, CDR2 SQIVND (reference sequence). Trimming shortened V by 7 bases and J by 0 bases, and 12 bases separated the two germline ends. The CDR3 nucleotides read TGTGCCAGTACGTACGGGCACGCGAACACCGGGGAGCTGTTTTTT. Translated: CASTYGHANTGELFF.

This clonotype was counted ten times or more. V usage is TRBV4-3 and J usage is TRBJ2-1; unclear D gene. Trimming took off 0 bases at V and 5 bases at J, with 8 bases between the two ends. The CDR3 is made up of 14 amino acids. CDR1 and CDR2 (germline): LGHNA, YSLEER. The CDR3 DNA follows: TGCGCCAGCAGCCAAGACCAGCGCGACAATGAGCAGTTCTTC. This codes for CASSQDQRDNEQFF.

The chain is built from TRBV6-1 and TRBJ2-2; D is perhaps TRBD1 or TRBD2 (5 bases each). V lost 6 bases to trimming and J lost 5 bases, with 19 bases between them. CDR1 MNHNS and CDR2 SASEGT come from the germline V gene. CDR3 length equals 16 residues. The CDR3 nucleotides are TGTGCCAGCAGGAAACCGGGACCGTCCGCAACCGGGGAGCTGTTTTTT. Residues: CASRKPGPSATGELFF.

Only a few counts were recorded for this clonotype. J is TRBJ1-2 and V is TRBV18; no definite D call. This CDR3 comprises 18 residues. Deletions cut 3 bases from V and 4 bases from J, with 24 bases between. Germline loops: CDR1 KGHSH, CDR2 LQKENI. The CDR3 DNA sequence: TGTGCCAGCTCACCGTCGATCGGAGGTGGACTTCCTGCCTATGGCTACACCTTC. Protein sequence: CASSPSIGGGLPAYGYTF.

The chain recombines TRBV6-4 with TRBJ2-3; the match to TRBD2 covers 12 bases. Looked up from germline, CDR1 is MRHNA and CDR2 is SNTAGT. J was trimmed by 4 bases and V by 3 bases; bases with no gene match: 2. The CDR3 contains 15 residues. The CDR3 coding sequence is TGTGCCAGCAGTGAAACTAGCGGGGGGTCAGATACGCAGTATTTT. This translates into CASSETSGGSDTQYF.

The chain has TRBV7-9 and TRBJ2-2; D unclear. This CDR3 region has 14 residues. Deletions cut 4 bases from V and 5 bases from J, with 11 bases between. CDR1 SEHNR and CDR2 FQNEAQ come from the germline V gene (reference sequence). The CDR3 bases are TGTGCCAGCAGCTCAATTGACTGGACCGGGGAGCTGTTTTTT. It is translated as CASSSIDWTGELFF.

This clonotype was recorded many times. The rearrangement uses TRBV19 and TRBJ1-6; 7 bases are shared with TRBD1. Germline V gene sequence: CDR1 LNHDA, CDR2 SQIVND (reference sequence). This CDR3 comprises 17 residues. Unmatched junction bases numbered 15, after V lost 6 bases and J lost 7 bases. CDR3 nucleotides: TGTGCCAGTAGAAATCACCACACGGGACAGACCAATTCACCCCTCCACTTT. Amino acid sequence: CASRNHHTGQTNSPLHF.

This clonotype was seen a handful of times. The genes are TRBV7-9 and TRBJ2-7; maybe TRBD2 (5 bases). The V end was cut by 4 bases, the J end by 0 bases, with 7 bases between. The CDR3 covers 13 residues. Per the germline V gene, CDR1 is SEHNR and CDR2 is FQNEAQ (reference sequence). CDR3 sequence reads: CASSSSGSYEQYF. The CDR3 nucleotides are TGTGCCAGCAGCTCCAGCGGCTCCTACGAGCAGTACTTC. The full variable domain, completed using reference TRBV7-9 and TRBJ2-7, is DTGVSQNPRHKITKRGQNVTFRCDPISEHNRLYWYRQTLGQGPEFLTYFQNEAQLEKSRLLSDRFSAERPKGSFSTLEIQRTEQGDSAMYLCASSSSGSYEQYFGPGTRLTVT.